A single sample gave rise to the 16 T cell receptor beta chains below, sequenced in a study of chemoradiotherapy in HPV16-positive cancers. The assay was immunoSEQ multiplex PCR, and TCRdb's table has in-frame clones only and misses some. The sample lists about 3,400 clones, 94% occurring once. Sample collection was performed from a patient who underwent chemoradiotherapy. These receptors originate from a human donor with HPV-associated anogenital cancer.

The V call is TRBV18, the J call TRBJ1-4; tentative D call: TRBD1 (5 bases). CDR1 is KGHSH, CDR2 LQKENI, per germline. V lost 3 bases, J lost 6 bases, and 11 bases lay in between. The CDR3 is made up of 14 amino acids. The CDR3 coding sequence is TGTGCCAGCTCACCGGGGCAGGGAGATGAAAAACTGTTTTTT. Encoded protein: CASSPGQGDEKLFF. The variable domain in full, completed from reference TRBV18 and TRBJ1-4, reads NAGVMQNPRHLVRRRGQEARLRCSPMKGHSHVYWYRQLPEEGLKFMVYLQKENIIDESGMPKERFSAEFPKEGPSILRIQQVVRGDSAAYFCASSPGQGDEKLFFGSGTQLSVL.

This clone was found a few times. V and J are TRBV7-6 and TRBJ1-2; D not resolved. CDR1 SGHVS and CDR2 FNYEAQ come from the germline V gene. The V end lost 5 bases, the J end lost 4 bases, and 14 bases lay between the germline ends. The CDR3 loop spans 14 amino acids. As DNA, the CDR3 is TGTGCCAGCAGCCTCGAGGCGGTCGGCTATGGCTACACCTTC. It translates to CASSLEAVGYGYTF. Variable domain in full (rest from reference TRBV7-6 and TRBJ1-2): GAGVSQSPRYKVTKRGQDVALRCDPISGHVSLYWYRQALGQGPEFLTYFNYEAQQDKSGLPNDRFSAERPEGSISTLTIQRTEQRDSAMYRCASSLEAVGYGYTFGSGTRLTVV.

The chain has TRBV9 and TRBJ1-1, with TRBD1 identical over 7 bases. The CDR3 sequence is 14 residues long. Germline V gene data show CDR1 as SGDLS and CDR2 as YYNGEE. With 1 base clipped from V and 1 base from J, the junction kept 1 base outside the gene matches. The CDR3 DNA follows: TGTGCCAGCAGCGTAACAGGGGAGAACACTGAAGCTTTCTTT. Encoded protein: CASSVTGENTEAFF. Complete variable domain (other parts from reference TRBV9 and TRBJ1-1): DSGVTQTPKHLITATGQRVTLRCSPRSGDLSVYWYQQSLDQGLQFLIQYYNGEERAKGNILERFSAQQFPDLHSELNLSSLELGDSALYFCASSVTGENTEAFFGQGTRLTVV.

This sequence joins TRBV7-6 and TRBJ1-5, with D perhaps TRBD1 (5 bases). Germline CDR1 SGHVS, CDR2 FNYEAQ. The CDR3 runs to 15 residues. V lost 5 bases, J lost 4 bases, and 15 bases lay in between. CDR3 sequence (DNA): TGTGCCAGCAGCCCCCATTTCCAGGGAAATCAGCCCCAGCATTTT. Residues: CASSPHFQGNQPQHF. Full variable domain (missing parts from reference TRBV7-6 and TRBJ1-5): GAGVSQSPRYKVTKRGQDVALRCDPISGHVSLYWYRQALGQGPEFLTYFNYEAQQDKSGLPNDRFSAERPEGSISTLTIQRTEQRDSAMYRCASSPHFQGNQPQHFGDGTRLSIL.

CDR3 region: CASPVNTGELFF. The CDR3 coding sequence is TGTGCCAGCCCGGTAAACACCGGGGAGCTGTTTTTT. The V call is TRBV7-9, the J call TRBJ2-2; D is uncertain. CDR1 is SEHNR and CDR2 is FQNEAQ in the germline V gene (reference sequence). Trimming took off 8 bases at V and 2 bases at J, with 6 bases between the two ends. This CDR3 is built from 12 residues.

The chain recombines TRBV5-6 with TRBJ2-3; no clear D gene. The CDR3 totals 16 residues. CDR1 is SGHDT, CDR2 YYEEEE, per germline. Trimming pared 0 bases from V and 2 bases from J, leaving 13 bases between. The CDR3 DNA sequence: TGTGCCAGCAGCTTGGACAGAACCGCTTTCACAGATACGCAGTATTTT. Its protein product is CASSLDRTAFTDTQYF.

The V and J genes are TRBV6-5 and TRBJ2-1; 11 nucleotides align to TRBD2. The CDR3 contains 14 residues. Germline values: CDR1 MNHEY, CDR2 SVGAGI. V was clipped by 6 bases and J by 4 bases; unmatched bases: 2. The DNA for the CDR3 is TGTGCCAGCAGGGGACTAGCGGAGTACAATGAGCAGTTCTTC. This sequence encodes CASRGLAEYNEQFF.

The chain recombines TRBV5-5 with TRBJ1-1; weak D call: TRBD1 (5 bases). The CDR3 sequence is 14 residues long. V lost 2 bases and J lost 0, with 8 bases in between. Germline V gene lookup returns CDR1 SGHKS and CDR2 YYEKEE (reference sequence). This CDR3 reads CASSFGGMNTEAFF. The CDR3 DNA is TGTGCCAGCAGCTTCGGGGGGATGAACACTGAAGCTTTCTTT.

The genes are TRBV2 and TRBJ2-1; TRBD2 agrees at 7 bases. CDR1 is SNHLY and CDR2 is FYNNEI in the germline V gene. V trimming: 5 bases; J trimming: 5 bases; junction bases outside the gene matches: 9. This CDR3 comprises 15 residues. CDR3 sequence: CASSPGGTTHNEQFF. In DNA, the CDR3 is TGTGCCAGCAGTCCCGGAGGGACTACACACAATGAGCAGTTCTTC.

This sequence joins TRBV19 and TRBJ2-5; D tentatively reads TRBD1 or TRBD2 (5 bases each). V was trimmed by 5 bases and J by 4 bases, leaving 17 bases between them. This CDR3 contains 15 residues. CDR1 is LNHDA and CDR2 is SQIVND in the germline V gene (reference sequence). CDR3 loop: CASSRDLWDLETQYF. The CDR3 DNA reads TGTGCCAGTAGTCGAGACCTTTGGGACCTAGAGACCCAGTACTTC.

DNA of the CDR3: TGCGCCAGCAGCCAAGATGCGGGGCTTTACTATGGCTACACCTTC. The encoded protein is CASSQDAGLYYGYTF. This chain joins TRBV4-3 and TRBJ1-2; possibly TRBD1 for D (5 bases). There are 15 residues in the CDR3. Germline loops: CDR1 LGHNA, CDR2 YSLEER. Trimming removed 0 bases at V and 3 bases at J, with 11 bases between.

This clone was counted a single time. The CDR3 DNA sequence: TGTGCCAGCAGGCCGGGGGGCCCTCTCTACGAGCAGTACTTC. As protein: CASRPGGPLYEQYF. The rearrangement uses TRBV28 and TRBJ2-7, with a possible D match to TRBD2 (7 bases). Deletions cut 6 bases from V and 3 bases from J, with 15 bases between. This CDR3 has 14 amino acids. Germline CDR1 MDHEN, CDR2 SYDVKM.

V gene TRBV28 combines with J gene TRBJ2-3; TRBD2 agrees at 11 bases. Germline CDR1 MDHEN, CDR2 SYDVKM. The V segment lost 5 bases and the J segment 2 bases; nucleotides outside the gene matches: 3. The CDR3 contains 15 residues. This CDR3 is CASSMGLAVTDTQYF. The CDR3 DNA follows: TGTGCCAGCAGTATGGGACTAGCGGTCACAGATACGCAGTATTTT.

This clone was seen once. This chain uses TRBV6-5 with TRBJ2-7, with a weak D call TRBD1 (6 bases). Germline-derived CDR1 and CDR2 are MNHEY and SVGAGI. There are 14 residues in the CDR3. Trimming cost V 5 bases and J 3 bases, with 14 bases left between them. CDR3 residues: CASSRDGQHYEQYF. DNA for the CDR3: TGTGCCAGCAGTAGGGACGGACAGCACTACGAGCAGTACTTC.

The J gene is TRBJ2-7, the V gene TRBV2, with D perhaps matching TRBD1 (6 bases). The germline CDR1 and CDR2 sequences are SNHLY and FYNNEI. The CDR3 covers 13 residues. The V and J ends lost 5 bases and 1 base respectively, with 9 bases between them. CDR3 sequence: CASSWTVSYEQYF. The CDR3 region has the DNA TGTGCCAGCAGTTGGACAGTTTCCTACGAGCAGTACTTC.

The rearrangement links TRBV7-2 to TRBJ2-7; no definite D call. The CDR3 is 13 amino acids. Trimming removed 5 bases at V and 3 bases at J, with 11 bases between. Looked up from germline, CDR1 is SGHTA and CDR2 is FQGNSA. CDR3 sequence reads: CASSPGLFYEQYF. CDR3 bases: TGTGCCAGCAGCCCAGGCCTTTTCTACGAGCAGTACTTC.